The source of this TCR beta chain is a study of blood T cells in healthy people across ages. Per germline, CDR1 SQVTM and CDR2 ANQGSEA. This CDR3 region has 13 residues. Trimming left V 3 bases short and J 3 bases short, with 11 bases between. The use of a sample-barcoded 5' primer and a J-beta primer mix characterized a second PCR of roughly 6 to 12 cycles. Individual samples furnished no less than 3 million CDR3-containing paired-end reads apiece. TCRdb re-derived calls from the 5' RACE reads in MiXCR, one entry per CDR3 protein. Of about 1.4 million distinct CDR3 sequences detected, 45% to 70% appear once; the ten largest clones hold 5% to 7%. Study results and limitations: The diversity estimates, figures obtained from one million T cells, were considered underestimates.

The people who gave samples were healthy Caucasians from Russia, aged roughly 6 to 90. Per-sample yields of isolated PBMCs were at least 7 million. With respect to this clonotype: Its cognate antigen is unknown.

The sequence came from a man between 18 and 35 years old in good health. The chain uses TRBV29-1 and TRBJ2-5; D ambiguous. The material sequenced was blood. The CDR3 reads CSVEAWAEETQYF. The CDR3 DNA reads as TGCAGCGTTGAGGCCTGGGCGGAAGAGACCCAGTACTTC.